A selection of T cell receptor beta chains follows, all from one sample in a study of T cells in Graves' hyperthyroidism and ophthalmopathy. TCRdb re-derived calls from the multiplex PCR reads in MiXCR, one entry per CDR3 protein. In the table there are about 580,000 distinct CDR3 sequences, 46% of which are singletons. The sample consisted of peripheral blood or thyroid tissue (not recorded which). The receptors come from a woman younger than 30 with Graves' hyperthyroidism. Both conserved end residues are part of each CDR3. Each record gives: D gene, clone size, J gene, V gene, CDR3 length, CDR3 protein, CDR3 DNA. A D gene is named only where the DNA matches it firmly. The size of a clone is reported for some rows only, either as once, few or many, or as a class for expanded clones.

NA	many	TRBJ1-5	TRBV4-1	13	CASSQVSNQPQHF	TGCGCCAGCAGCCAAGTCAGCAATCAGCCCCAGCATTTT
TRBD1	many	TRBJ1-5	TRBV20-1	15	CSARDGTGTNQPQHF	TGCAGTGCTAGAGATGGGACAGGGACCAATCAGCCCCAGCATTTT
NA	many	TRBJ1-5	TRBV14	13	CASSQGMGRPQHF	TGTGCCAGCAGCCAAGGGATGGGTAGGCCCCAGCATTTT
NA	NA	TRBJ2-4	TRBV7-9	11	CASSEADIQYF	TGTGCCAGCAGCGAAGCGGACATTCAGTACTTC
NA	NA	TRBJ1-4	TRBV5-8	15	CASSLSSATNEKLFF	TGTGCCAGCAGCTTGTCATCAGCAACTAATGAAAAACTGTTTTTT
NA	many	TRBJ2-5	TRBV7-6	14	CASSERLVSETQYF	TGTGCCAGCAGCGAGCGACTCGTGTCAGAGACCCAGTACTTC
NA	many	TRBJ2-2	TRBV5-6	16	CASSLAGVRSVGELFF	TGTGCCAGCAGCTTGGCAGGGGTTCGTAGCGTTGGGGAGCTGTTTTTT
TRBD2	many	TRBJ2-5	TRBV7-2	19	CASSLSWDAAGGLQETQYF	TGTGCCAGCAGCTTGTCCTGGGACGCAGCGGGAGGGTTGCAAGAGACCCAGTACTTC
TRBD1	many	TRBJ1-2	TRBV4-1	13	CASSQTGGLGYTF	TGCGCCAGCAGCCAGACAGGGGGCCTAGGCTACACCTTC
TRBD1	NA	TRBJ1-6	TRBV10-3	14	CASITGTGRSPLHF	TGTGCCAGTATCACCGGGACAGGGAGGTCACCCCTCCACTTT
TRBD1	NA	TRBJ1-6	TRBV20-1	16	CSARRDRVSYNSPLHF	TGCAGTGCTAGGAGGGACAGGGTCTCCTATAATTCACCCCTCCACTTT
NA	NA	TRBJ1-1	TRBV29-1	11	CSVEKGTEASF	TGCAGCGTTGAGAAGGGTACTGAAGCTTCCTTT
NA	many	TRBJ2-5	TRBV10-3	14	CAIRTGTQQETQYF	TGTGCCATCAGGACCGGGACACAGCAAGAGACCCAGTACTTC
TRBD1	many	TRBJ2-5	TRBV7-2	12	CASSPRQGNQYF	TGTGCCAGCAGCCCTAGACAGGGGAACCAGTACTTC
NA	many	TRBJ2-7	TRBV7-2	13	CASSLALLNEQYF	TGTGCCAGCAGCTTAGCCCTTTTGAACGAGCAGTACTTC
TRBD1	many	TRBJ2-5	TRBV6-5	14	CASSNRGLQETQYF	TGTGCCAGCAGTAACAGGGGGCTCCAAGAGACCCAGTACTTC
NA	NA	TRBJ2-6	TRBV12-3/TRBV12-4	10	CASSSVALTF	TGTGCCAGCAGTTCGGTCGCCCTGACTTTC
TRBD1	many	TRBJ1-5	TRBV24-1	15	CATSDSTGGLQPQHF	TGTGCCACCAGTGATTCGACAGGGGGCCTGCAGCCCCAGCATTTT
NA	many	TRBJ2-7	TRBV5-6	14	CASSSPSLEFEQYF	TGTGCCAGCAGCTCCCCTTCCCTAGAATTCGAGCAGTACTTC
TRBD1	NA	TRBJ2-7	TRBV29-1	11	CSAGTGTEQYF	TGCAGCGCTGGGACAGGGACTGAGCAGTACTTC
TRBD2	few	TRBJ2-7	TRBV7-9	16	CASSLAASSGAYEQYF	TGTGCCAGCAGCTTAGCCGCGTCTAGCGGGGCCTACGAGCAGTACTTC
NA	few	TRBJ2-1	TRBV7-3	13	CASSSGRINEQFF	TGTGCCAGCAGCAGTGGGCGGATCAATGAGCAGTTCTTC
TRBD1	NA	TRBJ1-4	TRBV6-6	16	CASSPIRQGAYEKLFF	TGTGCCAGCAGCCCTATTAGACAGGGGGCGTATGAAAAACTGTTTTTT
NA	many	TRBJ1-3	TRBV19	16	CASSIGRISSGNTIYF	TGTGCCAGTAGTATCGGCAGGATTAGCTCTGGAAACACCATATATTTT
NA	many	TRBJ1-1	TRBV6-5	16	CASSYGTSIMNTEAFF	TGTGCCAGCAGTTACGGGACATCGATCATGAACACTGAAGCTTTCTTT
NA	many	TRBJ2-5	TRBV5-6	11	CASSLPGSMYF	TGTGCCAGCAGCTTACCAGGGAGCATGTACTTC
TRBD1	NA	TRBJ2-7	TRBV7-2	16	CASSLDYRGTSYEQYF	TGTGCCAGCAGCTTAGACTACAGGGGGACCTCCTACGAGCAGTACTTC
NA	NA	TRBJ1-3	TRBV19	15	CASSIARAGGNTIYF	TGTGCCAGTAGTATAGCTCGGGCGGGAGGAAACACCATATATTTT
TRBD1	NA	TRBJ1-2	TRBV5-5	15	CASSLSTGTDYGYTF	TGTGCCAGCAGCTTGTCAACCGGGACAGACTATGGCTACACCTTC
TRBD2	many	TRBJ2-5	TRBV4-2	15	CASSHRLAGEETQYF	TGTGCCAGCAGCCACAGACTAGCGGGAGAAGAGACCCAGTACTTC
TRBD2	many	TRBJ2-5	TRBV7-9	16	CASSSARREGQETQYF	TGTGCCAGCAGCTCGGCTCGGCGGGAGGGCCAAGAGACCCAGTACTTC
TRBD2	NA	TRBJ2-5	TRBV25-1	15	CASSRTSGYGETQYF	TGTGCCAGCAGTAGGACTAGCGGCTACGGAGAGACCCAGTACTTC
NA	many	TRBJ1-1	TRBV27	11	CASNQGTEAFF	TGTGCCAGCAATCAAGGCACTGAAGCTTTCTTT
NA	NA	TRBJ1-6	TRBV12-3/TRBV12-4	12	CASRPGVSPLHF	TGTGCCAGTCGACCAGGGGTTTCACCCCTCCACTTT